This entry describes one T cell receptor (beta chain). Its antigen is still unknown. The data were taken from a study of early stage breast cancer tumors. The CDR3 has 18 amino acids. V gave up 1 base and J gave up 1 base; unmatched junction bases: 6. Germline lookup yields CDR1 SGHTA and CDR2 FQGTGA. The repertoire was sequenced with immunoSEQ multiplex PCR; TCRdb's copy has only in-frame clones and lacks some. The table has 5,500 to 7,000 clones, around 69% seen once. Study-level findings and limits: Tumors had about 2.6-fold higher T cell density than normal breast.

The chain combines TRBV7-3 with TRBJ2-2; TRBD2 agrees at 10 bases. The material sequenced was normal breast tissue next to the tumor. The TCR originated in a person aged 35-49 years with breast cancer. CDR3 in amino acids: CASSLRVAGGMNTGELFF. DNA of the CDR3: TGTGCCAGCAGCTTAAGGGTAGCGGGAGGTATGAACACCGGGGAGCTGTTTTTT.